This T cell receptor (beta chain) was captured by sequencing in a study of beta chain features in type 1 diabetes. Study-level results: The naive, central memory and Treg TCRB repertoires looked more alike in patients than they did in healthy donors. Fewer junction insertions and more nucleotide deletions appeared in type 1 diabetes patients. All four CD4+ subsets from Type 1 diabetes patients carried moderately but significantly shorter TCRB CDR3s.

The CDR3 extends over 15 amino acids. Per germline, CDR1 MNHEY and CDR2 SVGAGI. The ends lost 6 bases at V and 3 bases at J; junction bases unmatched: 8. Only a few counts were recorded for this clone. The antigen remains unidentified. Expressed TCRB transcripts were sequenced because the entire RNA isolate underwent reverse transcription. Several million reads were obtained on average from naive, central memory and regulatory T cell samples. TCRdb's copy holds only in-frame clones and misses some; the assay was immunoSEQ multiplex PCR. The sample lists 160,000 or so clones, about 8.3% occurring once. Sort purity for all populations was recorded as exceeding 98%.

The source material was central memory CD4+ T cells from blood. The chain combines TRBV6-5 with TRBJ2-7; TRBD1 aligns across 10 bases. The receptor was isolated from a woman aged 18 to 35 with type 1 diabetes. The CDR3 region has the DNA TGTGCCAGCAGGCCAACCGGGACAGGGGACTACGAGCAGTACTTC. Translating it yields CASRPTGTGDYEQYF.